This T cell receptor (beta chain) was obtained from a study of T cell repertoires in cytomegalovirus infection. Trimming pared 5 bases from V and 6 bases from J, leaving 16 bases between. The CDR3 length is 14 residues. TCRdb re-called the reads through MiXCR, storing one row per CDR3 protein. The sample records 250,000 to 300,000 distinct CDR3 sequences, 20% to 25% being singletons. This clonotype has at least ten counts. The antigen remains unidentified. This TCR was sampled from a human donor in good health (CMV status not recorded). Some clones in this sample may be carry-over from other donors' samples. The rearrangement uses TRBV12-3 or TRBV12-4 and TRBJ1-2, with D uncertain. Source: cultured PBMCs, taken from culture after CMV antigen stimulation. For the CDR3, the DNA is TGTGCCAGCAGTCCGCATTCTGCTGCGGATGGCTACACCTTC. It specifies CASSPHSAADGYTF.